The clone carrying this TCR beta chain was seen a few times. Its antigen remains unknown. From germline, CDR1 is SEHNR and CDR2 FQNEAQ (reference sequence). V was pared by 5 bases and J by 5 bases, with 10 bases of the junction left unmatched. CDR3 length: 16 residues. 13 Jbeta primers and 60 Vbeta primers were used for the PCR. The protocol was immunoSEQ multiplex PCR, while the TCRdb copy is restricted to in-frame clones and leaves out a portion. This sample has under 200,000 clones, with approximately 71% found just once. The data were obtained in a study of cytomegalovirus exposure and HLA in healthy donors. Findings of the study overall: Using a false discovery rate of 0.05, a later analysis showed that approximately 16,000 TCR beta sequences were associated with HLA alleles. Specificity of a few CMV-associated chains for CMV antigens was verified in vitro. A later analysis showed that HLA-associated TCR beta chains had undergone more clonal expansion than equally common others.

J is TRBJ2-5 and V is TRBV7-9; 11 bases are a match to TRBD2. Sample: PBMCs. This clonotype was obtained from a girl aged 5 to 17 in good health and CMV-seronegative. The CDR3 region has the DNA TGTGCCAGCAGCCCCCTAAGACTAGCGGGGAGGGAGACCCAGTACTTC. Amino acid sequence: CASSPLRLAGRETQYF. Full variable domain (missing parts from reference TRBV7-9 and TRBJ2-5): DTGVSQNPRHKITKRGQNVTFRCDPISEHNRLYWYRQTLGQGPEFLTYFQNEAQLEKSRLLSDRFSAERPKGSFSTLEIQRTEQGDSAMYLCASSPLRLAGRETQYFGPGTRLLVL.